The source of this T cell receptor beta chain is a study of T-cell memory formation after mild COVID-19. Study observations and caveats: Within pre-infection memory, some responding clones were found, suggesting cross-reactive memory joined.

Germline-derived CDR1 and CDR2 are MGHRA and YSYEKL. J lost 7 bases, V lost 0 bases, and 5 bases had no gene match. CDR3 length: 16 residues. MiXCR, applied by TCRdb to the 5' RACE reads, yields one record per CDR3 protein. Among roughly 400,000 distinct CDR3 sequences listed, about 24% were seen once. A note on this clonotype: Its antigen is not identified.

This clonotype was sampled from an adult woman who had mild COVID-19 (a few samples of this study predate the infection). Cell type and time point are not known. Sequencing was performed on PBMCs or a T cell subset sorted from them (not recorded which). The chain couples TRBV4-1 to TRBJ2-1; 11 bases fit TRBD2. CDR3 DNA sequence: TGCGCCAGCAGCCAAGAGAGGCCTAGCGGGGGGAATGAGCAGTTCTTC. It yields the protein CASSQERPSGGNEQFF.